This TCR beta chain was profiled in a study of blood T cell repertoires in COVID-19. Turning to the study itself: T cells, B-cell-depleted T cells, or PBMCs supplied cDNA or gDNA.

CDR1 is KGHDR, CDR2 SFDVKD, per germline. This CDR3 region has 19 residues. V shed 4 bases and J 1 base; nucleotides not matched to a gene: 7. As handled by the study authors: Amplification of reference gene primers was used by the study to estimate nucleated cell counts. Profiling relied on immunoSEQ multiplex PCR, and the TCRdb table lists in-frame clones only, not all of them. The V and J calls and clone size come from that table; D and trimming were worked out from the DNA. This table holds under 450,000 clones, approximately 91% found once. Material: peripheral blood. V gene TRBV24-1 combines with J gene TRBJ2-2; the match to TRBD2 covers 14 bases. The clonotype originates from a woman in her thirties or forties with COVID-19, enrolled during active disease. In nucleotides, the CDR3 is TGTGCCACCAGTGAAGACAGACTAGCGGGGGGGATGAACACCGGGGAGCTGTTTTTT. The encoded protein is CATSEDRLAGGMNTGELFF.